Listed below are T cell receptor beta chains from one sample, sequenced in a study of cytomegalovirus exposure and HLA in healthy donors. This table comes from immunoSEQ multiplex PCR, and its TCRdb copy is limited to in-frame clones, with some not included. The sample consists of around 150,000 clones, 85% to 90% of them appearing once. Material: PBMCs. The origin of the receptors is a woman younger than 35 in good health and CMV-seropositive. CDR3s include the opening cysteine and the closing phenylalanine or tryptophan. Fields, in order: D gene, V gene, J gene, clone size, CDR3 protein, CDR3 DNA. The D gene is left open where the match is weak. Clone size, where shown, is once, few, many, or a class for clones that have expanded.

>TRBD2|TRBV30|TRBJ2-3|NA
CAWSTGNTSGRIYHVPDTQYF
TGTGCCTGGAGTACCGGGAATACTAGCGGGAGGATTTACCACGTCCCAGATACGCAGTATTTT
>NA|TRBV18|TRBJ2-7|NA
CASSPGQGSDEQYF
TGTGCCAGCTCACCGGGTCAGGGGAGTGACGAGCAGTACTTC
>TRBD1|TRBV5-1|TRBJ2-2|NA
CASSLGQGARSGELFF
TGCGCCAGCAGCTTGGGACAGGGGGCGCGGAGCGGGGAGCTGTTTTTT
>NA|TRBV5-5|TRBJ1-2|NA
CASSLDGQFRGYGYTF
TGTGCCAGCAGCTTGGACGGACAGTTCAGGGGCTATGGCTACACCTTC
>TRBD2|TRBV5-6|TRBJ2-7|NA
CASSSGASGSLNEQYF
TGTGCCAGCAGTTCTGGCGCTAGCGGGAGTCTGAACGAGCAGTACTTC
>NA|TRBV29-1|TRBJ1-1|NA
CSVEVSGMAEAFF
TGCAGCGTTGAAGTTTCGGGGATGGCTGAAGCTTTCTTT
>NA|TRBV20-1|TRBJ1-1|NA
CSAVRNTEAFF
TGCAGTGCCGTCAGAAACACTGAAGCTTTCTTT
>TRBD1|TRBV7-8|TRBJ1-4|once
CASSSDRAKLFF
TGTGCCAGCAGCTCTGACAGGGCAAAACTGTTTTTT
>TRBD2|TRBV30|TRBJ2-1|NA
CAWSGLAGGPDEQFF
TGTGCCTGGAGTGGCCTAGCGGGAGGGCCGGATGAGCAGTTCTTC
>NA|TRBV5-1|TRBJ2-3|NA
CASSPDSPDTQYF
TGCGCCAGCAGCCCTGACAGCCCAGATACGCAGTATTTT
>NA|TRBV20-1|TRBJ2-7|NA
CSLLASGEQYF
TGCAGTTTGCTAGCTTCGGGCGAGCAGTACTTC
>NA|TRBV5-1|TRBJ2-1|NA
CASSLTGQVEQFF
TGCGCCAGCAGCTTGACAGGTCAGGTCGAGCAGTTCTTC
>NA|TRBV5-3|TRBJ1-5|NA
CARIEAGHDNQPQHF
TGTGCCCGTATCGAAGCGGGACACGACAATCAGCCCCAGCATTTT
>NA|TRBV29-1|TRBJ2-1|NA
CSVEDLTSGYYNEQFF
TGCAGCGTTGAAGATCTGACGAGCGGGTACTACAATGAGCAGTTCTTC
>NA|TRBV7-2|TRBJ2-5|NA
CASSKLAYPRGETQYF
TGTGCCAGCAGCAAGCTAGCGTATCCGAGAGGGGAGACCCAGTACTTC
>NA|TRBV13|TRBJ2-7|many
CASSLSLSYEQYF
TGTGCCAGCAGCTTAAGCCTGTCCTACGAGCAGTACTTC
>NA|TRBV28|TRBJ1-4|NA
CATFDEKLFF
TGTGCCACTTTCGATGAAAAACTGTTTTTT
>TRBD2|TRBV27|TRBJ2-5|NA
CASSPSTSGTQETQYF
TGTGCCAGCAGTCCATCGACTAGCGGGACCCAAGAGACCCAGTACTTC
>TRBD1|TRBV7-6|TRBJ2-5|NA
CASSLEGLGRGQETQYF
TGTGCCAGCAGCTTAGAAGGTTTGGGCAGGGGGCAAGAGACCCAGTACTTC
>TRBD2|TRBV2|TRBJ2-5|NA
CASSETGTSGSNDQETQYF
TGTGCCAGCAGTGAAACCGGGACTAGCGGGAGTAATGACCAAGAGACCCAGTACTTC
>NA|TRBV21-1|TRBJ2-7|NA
CASSTQTGTSGRGSYEQYF
TGTGCCAGCAGCACTCAGACCGGGACTAGCGGGAGGGGATCCTACGAGCAGTACTTC
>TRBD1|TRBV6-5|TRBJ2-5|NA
CASSYGDRGYQETQYF
TGTGCCAGCAGTTACGGGGACAGGGGGTACCAAGAGACCCAGTACTTC
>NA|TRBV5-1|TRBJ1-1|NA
CASSLVADTEAFF
TGCGCCAGCAGCTTGGTGGCAGACACTGAAGCTTTCTTT
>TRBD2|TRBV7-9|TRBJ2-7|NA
CASSFTSASPYEQYF
TGTGCCAGCAGCTTTACTAGCGCTTCCCCGTACGAGCAGTACTTC
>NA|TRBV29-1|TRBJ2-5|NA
CSVAGSGWETQYF
TGCAGCGTTGCGGGTTCAGGGTGGGAGACCCAGTACTTC
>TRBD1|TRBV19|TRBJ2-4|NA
CASDPGTASNDIQYF
TGTGCCAGTGATCCCGGGACAGCTAGTAATGACATTCAGTACTTC